These T cell receptor beta chains were read from a single sample in a study of T-cell reconstitution after alpha-beta-depleted transplantation in children. TCRdb reprocessed the PCR reads with MiXCR, giving one entry per CDR3 protein. This sample has approximately 500,000 distinct CDR3 sequences; more than 20% occur once, and the top ten carry less than 40%. Sequencing used PBMCs, obtained before TCRalphabeta/CD19-depleted stem cell transplant. These receptors came from a boy younger than two with Wiskott-Aldrich syndrome, due to receive a stem cell transplant. Both conserved end residues are part of each CDR3. D genes are given only for firm matches. Size is stated for part of the rows, as once, few or many counts, or as a class when the clone is expanded.

V gene: TRBV11-2
J gene: TRBJ2-7
clone size: .
D gene: .
CDR3 protein: CASSLVPGDSYEQYF
CDR3 DNA: TGTGCCAGCAGCTTAGTTCCCGGAGACTCCTACGAGCAGTACTTC

V gene: TRBV5-4
J gene: TRBJ1-2
clone size: .
D gene: .
CDR3 protein: CASSIGGQRAWGYTF
CDR3 DNA: TGTGCCAGCAGCATCGGGGGTCAGAGGGCGTGGGGCTACACCTTC

V gene: TRBV5-1
J gene: TRBJ1-1
clone size: .
D gene: TRBD1
CDR3 protein: CASSFKGASVTEAFF
CDR3 DNA: TGCGCCAGCAGCTTCAAGGGGGCAAGTGTCACTGAAGCTTTCTTT

V gene: TRBV10-3
J gene: TRBJ2-3
clone size: once
D gene: .
CDR3 protein: CAISSPSFWADTQYF
CDR3 DNA: TGTGCCATCAGTTCACCCTCATTCTGGGCAGATACGCAGTATTTT

V gene: TRBV20-1
J gene: TRBJ2-5
clone size: once
D gene: TRBD2
CDR3 protein: CSAPLAGMGQETQYF
CDR3 DNA: TGCAGTGCTCCTTTAGCGGGAATGGGCCAAGAGACCCAGTACTTC

V gene: TRBV3-1
J gene: TRBJ2-7
clone size: .
D gene: TRBD2
CDR3 protein: CASSLIAGYEQYF
CDR3 DNA: TGTGCCAGCAGCCTGATAGCGGGGTACGAGCAGTACTTC

V gene: TRBV6-5
J gene: TRBJ1-2
clone size: .
D gene: .
CDR3 protein: CASSYRHEGDYGYTF
CDR3 DNA: TGTGCCAGCAGTTACCGGCATGAGGGAGATTATGGCTACACCTTC

V gene: TRBV25-1
J gene: TRBJ2-1
clone size: .
D gene: TRBD1
CDR3 protein: CASSGEGQGGHNEQFF
CDR3 DNA: TGTGCCAGCAGTGGCGAGGGACAGGGCGGGCACAATGAGCAGTTCTTC

V gene: TRBV29-1
J gene: TRBJ2-1
clone size: few
D gene: .
CDR3 protein: CSVDRGQEFF
CDR3 DNA: TGCAGCGTTGACAGGGGCCAGGAGTTCTTC

V gene: TRBV3-1
J gene: TRBJ2-1
clone size: once
D gene: TRBD1
CDR3 protein: CASSQDRVQDRRFF
CDR3 DNA: TGTGCCAGCAGCCAAGATAGGGTTCAGGACAGGAGGTTCTTC

V gene: TRBV20-1
J gene: TRBJ2-7
clone size: .
D gene: .
CDR3 protein: CSATKRPAGRYEQYF
CDR3 DNA: TGCAGTGCTACGAAGCGTCCAGCGGGTCGTTACGAGCAGTACTTC

V gene: TRBV3-1
J gene: TRBJ2-1
clone size: few
D gene: TRBD2
CDR3 protein: CASSQAGTSTNEQFF
CDR3 DNA: TGTGCCAGCAGCCAAGCCGGGACTAGTACAAATGAGCAGTTCTTC

V gene: TRBV20-1
J gene: TRBJ1-5
clone size: .
D gene: .
CDR3 protein: CSAAGGSQPQHF
CDR3 DNA: TGCAGTGCGGCCGGGGGCTCTCAGCCCCAGCATTTT

V gene: TRBV9
J gene: TRBJ2-1
clone size: .
D gene: TRBD2
CDR3 protein: CASSVVSGRVNGNEQFF
CDR3 DNA: TGTGCCAGCAGCGTAGTTAGCGGGAGGGTCAATGGCAATGAGCAGTTCTTC

V gene: TRBV20-1
J gene: TRBJ1-2
clone size: .
D gene: .
CDR3 protein: CSALPGGYTYTF
CDR3 DNA: TGCAGTGCCCTTCCGGGGGGCTACACTTACACCTTC

V gene: TRBV3-1
J gene: TRBJ2-1
clone size: few
D gene: TRBD2
CDR3 protein: CASSQAAGGLREQFF
CDR3 DNA: TGTGCCAGCAGCCAAGCAGCGGGAGGGCTTAGAGAGCAGTTCTTC

V gene: TRBV6-5
J gene: TRBJ2-2
clone size: .
D gene: TRBD2
CDR3 protein: CASSYSLAVANTGELFF
CDR3 DNA: TGTGCCAGCAGTTACTCACTAGCGGTAGCGAACACCGGGGAGCTGTTTTTT

V gene: TRBV30
J gene: TRBJ2-3
clone size: once
D gene: TRBD2
CDR3 protein: CAWSVGTSITDTQYF
CDR3 DNA: TGTGCCTGGAGTGTGGGGACTAGCATCACAGATACGCAGTATTTT

V gene: TRBV12-3/TRBV12-4
J gene: TRBJ2-3
clone size: .
D gene: .
CDR3 protein: CASSFQSSASTDTQYF
CDR3 DNA: TGTGCCAGCAGTTTTCAATCTAGCGCAAGCACAGATACGCAGTATTTT

V gene: TRBV5-1
J gene: TRBJ2-3
clone size: few
D gene: TRBD1
CDR3 protein: CASSLGDRGFTDTQYF
CDR3 DNA: TGCGCCAGCAGCTTGGGGGACAGGGGATTCACAGATACGCAGTATTTT

V gene: TRBV12-3/TRBV12-4
J gene: TRBJ2-3
clone size: .
D gene: .
CDR3 protein: CASSYGTSTDTQYF
CDR3 DNA: TGTGCCAGCAGTTACGGGACTAGCACAGATACGCAGTATTTT

V gene: TRBV27
J gene: TRBJ2-1
clone size: .
D gene: .
CDR3 protein: CASSSPLGEQFF
CDR3 DNA: TGTGCCAGCAGTTCCCCCCTAGGGGAGCAGTTCTTC

V gene: TRBV6-2/TRBV6-3
J gene: TRBJ1-5
clone size: few
D gene: .
CDR3 protein: CASSYAYDQPQHF
CDR3 DNA: TGTGCCAGCAGTTACGCATACGATCAGCCCCAGCATTTT

V gene: TRBV29-1
J gene: TRBJ2-5
clone size: once
D gene: TRBD1
CDR3 protein: CSVEDLAGQATETQYF
CDR3 DNA: TGCAGCGTTGAAGATCTGGCGGGACAGGCTACAGAGACCCAGTACTTC

V gene: TRBV9
J gene: TRBJ2-2
clone size: few
D gene: TRBD2
CDR3 protein: CASSVERGLAGTNTGELFF
CDR3 DNA: TGTGCCAGCAGCGTAGAGAGAGGACTAGCGGGCACGAACACCGGGGAGCTGTTTTTT

V gene: TRBV10-3
J gene: TRBJ2-1
clone size: .
D gene: .
CDR3 protein: CAIRGVIFSYNEQFF
CDR3 DNA: TGTGCCATCAGGGGGGTTATTTTCTCCTACAATGAGCAGTTCTTC

V gene: TRBV9
J gene: TRBJ2-3
clone size: .
D gene: .
CDR3 protein: CASSVGPRPTDTQYF
CDR3 DNA: TGTGCCAGCAGCGTAGGCCCGAGGCCCACAGATACGCAGTATTTT

V gene: TRBV11-2
J gene: TRBJ2-1
clone size: .
D gene: TRBD2
CDR3 protein: CASSIPGTSGSFVPYNEQFF
CDR3 DNA: TGTGCCAGCAGCATACCCGGGACTAGCGGGAGTTTCGTACCCTACAATGAGCAGTTCTTC

V gene: TRBV21-1
J gene: TRBJ1-4
clone size: .
D gene: .
CDR3 protein: CASSTPRTYEKLFF
CDR3 DNA: TGTGCCAGCAGCACCCCCCGGACGTATGAAAAACTGTTTTTT

V gene: TRBV29-1
J gene: TRBJ1-3
clone size: .
D gene: TRBD1
CDR3 protein: CSAGTAGNTIYF
CDR3 DNA: TGCAGCGCTGGGACAGCTGGAAACACCATATATTTT

V gene: TRBV15
J gene: TRBJ2-5
clone size: .
D gene: .
CDR3 protein: CATSRGRKQETQYF
CDR3 DNA: TGTGCCACCAGCAGAGGACGGAAACAAGAGACCCAGTACTTC

V gene: TRBV15
J gene: TRBJ1-5
clone size: .
D gene: .
CDR3 protein: CATSRDGGYQPQHF
CDR3 DNA: TGTGCCACCAGCAGAGATGGAGGCTATCAGCCCCAGCATTTT

V gene: TRBV11-2
J gene: TRBJ1-3
clone size: .
D gene: .
CDR3 protein: CASSLMRASSGNTIYF
CDR3 DNA: TGTGCCAGCAGCTTAATGAGGGCGAGCTCTGGAAACACCATATATTTT